This T cell receptor (beta chain) was identified in a study of metastatic and nonmetastatic thyroid tumors. This CDR3 region has 11 residues. In germline, CDR1 is DFQATT, CDR2 SNEGSKA (reference sequence). After removal of 6 bases from V and 5 bases from J, the junction contained 1 base not matched to a gene. Patients underwent thyroid surgery, and none had received any treatment before it. Within the sample, this clone is medium-sized. As yet, its antigen is unknown. Original methodology: For papillary thyroid cancer, a distant-metastasis classifier was constructed from CDR3 differences observed across clinicopathological groups. TCRdb ran MiXCR on the PCR reads. The authors' filters were not applied to this entry. The sample lists roughly 30,000 clones, almost 30% occurring once. Study conclusions and caveats: Across blood and tumor, TCR beta diversity in malignant thyroid tumors was reportedly significantly higher than in benign nodules.

This rearrangement joins TRBV20-1 to TRBJ2-7; 10 bases line up with TRBD1. The sequence came from a female donor with papillary thyroid cancer or a benign thyroid nodule (not recorded which). Some clones in this sample may be carry-over from other donors' samples. Sequenced: blood. The CDR3 nucleotides are TGCAGTGCGGGACAGGGGAACGAGCAGTACTTC. Its protein is CSAGQGNEQYF.